Below are 28 T cell receptor beta chains sequenced from a single sample in a study of response to subunit inactivated influenza vaccine. TCRdb reprocessed the RT-PCR reads with MiXCR, giving one entry per CDR3 protein. The table includes under 200,000 distinct CDR3 sequences, around 10% detected once. This specimen consisted of CD8+ T cells sorted from PBMCs, obtained less than 25 months after vaccination. These receptors came from a man between 50 and 70 years old who received an inactivated influenza vaccine.

V usage is TRBV11-2 and J usage is TRBJ1-1; tentative D call: TRBD1 (5 bases). CDR1 is SGHAT, CDR2 FQNNGV, per germline. This CDR3 spans 15 amino acids. V was pared by 1 base and J by 4 bases, with 13 bases between. This CDR3 reads CASSLAGTWGTEAFF. CDR3 nucleotides: TGTGCCAGCAGCTTAGCTGGGACTTGGGGCACTGAAGCTTTCTTT. Supplemented by reference TRBV11-2 and TRBJ1-1, the full variable domain reads EAGVAQSPRYKIIEKRQSVAFWCNPISGHATLYWYQQILGQGPKLLIQFQNNGVVDDSQLPKDRFSAERLKGVDSTLKIQPAKLEDSAVYLCASSLAGTWGTEAFFGQGTRLTVV.

In its sample, this clonotype was seen many times. The V call is TRBV10-3, the J call TRBJ2-4; D is possibly TRBD2 (5 bases). This CDR3 has 15 residues. Trimming took 6 bases from V and 3 from J, leaving 15 bases between them. Germline loops: CDR1 ENHRY, CDR2 SYGVKD. The CDR3 reads CAISRHGSVKNIQYF. The CDR3 bases are TGTGCCATCAGCAGACATGGGAGCGTCAAAAACATTCAGTACTTC.

The chain carries TRBV2 and TRBJ2-1; weak D call: TRBD1 (5 bases). Deletions cut 8 bases from V and 4 bases from J, with 9 bases between. CDR3 length: 12 residues. Germline V CDR1 and CDR2: SNHLY, FYNNEI. The CDR3 coding sequence is TGTGCCAGCGGGGCTGCTTACAATGAGCAGTTCTTC. Translating gives CASGAAYNEQFF.

This clonotype showed up many times. The rearrangement uses TRBV20-1 and TRBJ2-1, with no clear D. V lost 1 base and J 3 bases, leaving 7 bases between the germline ends. Germline CDR1 is DFQATT and CDR2 is SNEGSKA (reference sequence). This CDR3 spans 13 amino acids. The DNA of the CDR3 is TGCAGTGCTAGAGTGCCGGACTACAATGAGCAGTTCTTC. Residues: CSARVPDYNEQFF.

The chain recombines TRBV7-9 with TRBJ2-3; a weak D match, TRBD1 (5 bases). This CDR3 has 14 residues. The germline CDR1 and CDR2 sequences are SEHNR and FQNEAQ (reference sequence). Between the trimmed V and J ends, which lost 5 bases and 2 bases, there was a span of 11 bases. The CDR3 DNA is TGTGCCAGCAGCCCAGGGCCTTACACAGATACGCAGTATTTT. This codes for CASSPGPYTDTQYF. The complete variable domain, with remaining parts taken from reference TRBV7-9 and TRBJ2-3, reads DTGVSQNPRHKITKRGQNVTFRCDPISEHNRLYWYRQTLGQGPEFLTYFQNEAQLEKSRLLSDRFSAERPKGSFSTLEIQRTEQGDSAMYLCASSPGPYTDTQYFGPGTRLTVL.

The genes are TRBV5-1 and TRBJ1-4; D call uncertain. The CDR3 loop spans 15 amino acids. Trimming left V 4 bases short and J 7 bases short, with 17 bases between. The germline V gene has CDR1 SGHRS and CDR2 YFSETQ. The CDR3: CASSPGGRLGEKLFF. In DNA, the CDR3 is TGCGCCAGCAGCCCTGGAGGACGGTTAGGTGAAAAACTGTTTTTT. The entire variable domain, with the rest obtained from reference TRBV5-1 and TRBJ1-4, is as follows: KAGVTQTPRYLIKTRGQQVTLSCSPISGHRSVSWYQQTPGQGLQFLFEYFSETQRNKGNFPGRFSGRQFSNSRSEMNVSTLELGDSALYLCASSPGGRLGEKLFFGSGTQLSVL.

The chain is built from TRBV5-6 and TRBJ2-7; a possible D gene is TRBD2 (6 bases). The ends were cut back, 4 bases at V and 5 bases at J, with 19 bases in the middle. The CDR3 is 15 amino acids. From germline, CDR1 is SGHDT and CDR2 YYEEEE. Here the CDR3 reads CASSNERRERNEQYF. CDR3 in DNA: TGTGCCAGCAGCAATGAAAGGAGGGAGAGAAACGAGCAGTACTTC.

Concerning this clonotype: This may stem from a read error, because a much larger clone lies one nucleotide away. This is likely a read error, given that the CDR3 carries no conserved phenylalanine or tryptophan at its end. In DNA, the CDR3 is TGTGCCAGCAGCTTAGGAGCGGGAGACAATGAGCAGTTCTTA. This translates into CASSLGAGDNEQFL. This sequence joins TRBV7-6 and TRBJ2-1; 8 bases agree with TRBD2. The germline gives CDR1 SGHVS, CDR2 FNYEAQ. The CDR3 runs to 14 residues. The junction had 1 base not matched to a gene; V was cut back by 1 base and J by 5 bases.

The rearrangement joins TRBV7-6 to TRBJ2-6; no definite D call. The CDR3 extends over 14 amino acids. CDR1 is SGHVS, CDR2 FNYEAQ, per germline. V lost 8 bases and J 1 base, leaving 9 bases between the germline ends. CDR3 coding DNA: TGTGCCAGCGGAGACTTGTCTGGGGCCAACGTCCTGACTTTC. This encodes CASGDLSGANVLTF.

The chain carries TRBV6-2 or TRBV6-3 and TRBJ2-7; D unclear. V gave up 2 bases and J gave up 2 bases, with 10 bases separating them. The CDR3 consists of 14 residues. In germline, CDR1 is MNHEY, CDR2 SVGEGT. This CDR3 reads CASSYKGRAYEQYF. The CDR3 nucleotides are TGTGCCAGCAGTTACAAAGGAAGGGCCTACGAGCAGTACTTC.

This clonotype was counted at least ten times. The V call is TRBV15, the J call TRBJ2-1; D gene uncertain. The CDR3 spans 15 residues. Germline V lookup: CDR1 LNHNV, CDR2 YYDKDF (reference sequence). The germline V and J ends were trimmed by 1 base and 2 bases, with 9 bases remaining between them. CDR3 DNA: TGTGCCACCAGCAGAGGTGCGGAGACCTACAATGAGCAGTTCTTC. Protein sequence: CATSRGAETYNEQFF.

This chain links TRBV29-1 with TRBJ2-1; D uncertain. Germline V gene lookup returns CDR1 SQVTM and CDR2 ANQGSEA. Between the trimmed V and J ends, which lost 8 bases and 4 bases, there was a span of 6 bases. This CDR3 spans 10 amino acids. Here the CDR3 DNA reads TGCAGCAGTGGGTACAATGAGCAGTTCTTC. It yields the protein CSSGYNEQFF.

This clonotype was found a few times. This sequence joins TRBV3-1 and TRBJ2-1; 8 positions agree with TRBD1. Germline V gene lookup returns CDR1 LGHDT and CDR2 YNNKEL (reference sequence). The V gene end was trimmed by 2 bases and the J gene end by 7 bases; junction bases not matched to a gene: 7. The CDR3 has 15 residues. This CDR3 reads CASSQSDRGGNEQFF. As DNA, the CDR3 is TGTGCCAGCAGCCAATCCGACAGGGGCGGTAATGAGCAGTTCTTC.

V is TRBV12-3 or TRBV12-4 and J is TRBJ1-1; 10 bases map to TRBD1. Trimming at V came to 1 base and at J to 2 bases, leaving 1 base not matched to a gene. The CDR3 is 15 amino acids. Here the CDR3 reads CASSLGDRGNTEAFF. DNA of the CDR3: TGTGCCAGCAGTTTAGGGGACAGGGGAAACACTGAAGCTTTCTTT.

This clonotype was detected a few times. The CDR3 DNA reads as TGTGCCAGCAGTTACGAGGTCAGGGGCACCGGGGAGCTGTTTTTT. Residues: CASSYEVRGTGELFF. The rearrangement links TRBV6-5 to TRBJ2-2, with a possible D match to TRBD1 (6 bases). Between the trimmed V and J ends, which lost 2 bases and 4 bases, there was a span of 11 bases. Germline-derived CDR1 and CDR2 are MNHEY and SVGAGI. The CDR3 runs to 15 residues.

The sample holds many counts of this clonotype. V gene TRBV4-2 combines with J gene TRBJ2-3; D call uncertain. The CDR3 spans 14 residues. V shed 2 bases and J shed 4 bases, with 10 bases lying between them. In germline, CDR1 is LGHNA, CDR2 YNFKEQ. The CDR3 sequence: CASSQNQPADTQYF. The CDR3 DNA sequence: TGTGCCAGCAGCCAAAATCAACCCGCAGATACGCAGTATTTT.

This rearrangement joins TRBV30 to TRBJ1-1; D ambiguous. From germline, CDR1 is GTSNPN and CDR2 SVGIG (reference sequence). The germline V and J ends were trimmed by 1 base and 0 bases, with 3 bases remaining between them. The CDR3 covers 12 residues. The CDR3 is CAWSGMNTEAFF. CDR3 in DNA: TGTGCCTGGAGTGGGATGAACACTGAAGCTTTCTTT.

The table lists this clonotype with many counts. V and J are TRBV7-8 and TRBJ2-1; no firm D call. The CDR3 totals 11 residues. CDR1 and CDR2 (germline): SGHVS, FQNEAQ. Trimming pared 2 bases from V and 8 bases from J, leaving 4 bases between. CDR3 sequence: CASSLSYEQFF. The CDR3 DNA reads as TGTGCCAGCAGCTTATCCTATGAGCAGTTCTTC.

The rearrangement uses TRBV12-3 or TRBV12-4 and TRBJ1-5, with 8 bases matching TRBD1. The V segment lost 5 bases and the J segment 2 bases; nucleotides outside the gene matches: 5. This CDR3 is built from 15 residues. The CDR3 here is CASSAQGARNQPQHF. CDR3 coding DNA: TGTGCCAGCAGTGCTCAGGGGGCACGCAATCAGCCCCAGCATTTT.

In this sample, this clonotype turned up a few times. The chain employs TRBV28 and TRBJ2-3; the match to TRBD1 covers 9 bases. The ends lost 2 bases at V and 4 bases at J; junction bases unmatched: 13. Per germline, CDR1 MDHEN and CDR2 SYDVKM. The CDR3 totals 18 residues. The CDR3 sequence: CASSLALTGTGSADTQYF. The CDR3 bases are TGTGCCAGCAGTTTAGCTCTTACCGGGACAGGGTCTGCAGATACGCAGTATTTT.

The V gene is TRBV20-1, the J gene TRBJ1-1; the D gene is possibly TRBD1 (5 bases). The CDR3 extends over 15 amino acids. Germline V lookup: CDR1 DFQATT, CDR2 SNEGSKA (reference sequence). Trimming stripped 2 bases from V and 1 base from J, with 14 bases between. This CDR3 reads CSARMPGVSNTEAFF. The DNA for the CDR3 is TGCAGTGCTAGAATGCCGGGGGTTTCGAACACTGAAGCTTTCTTT.

There are many counts of this clonotype. The chain carries TRBV20-1 and TRBJ1-1, with D uncertain. The CDR3 spans 13 residues. Looked up from germline, CDR1 is DFQATT and CDR2 is SNEGSKA (reference sequence). V lost 1 base to trimming and J lost 0 bases, with 6 bases between them. This CDR3 reads CSARGLMNTEAFF. DNA of the CDR3: TGCAGTGCTAGAGGATTAATGAACACTGAAGCTTTCTTT.

The chain is built from TRBV20-1 and TRBJ2-5; TRBD2 matches 12 bases. V dropped 8 bases and J dropped 5; count of bases not matched to a gene: 15. CDR3 length: 16 amino acids. Germline lookup yields CDR1 DFQATT and CDR2 SNEGSKA (reference sequence). The chain's CDR3 is CSSVGPLAGGPETQYF. CDR3 nucleotide sequence: TGCAGTAGCGTGGGTCCTCTAGCGGGGGGGCCGGAGACCCAGTACTTC.

This clonotype was detected a few times. The rearrangement uses TRBV6-1 and TRBJ1-5; D is unclear. The CDR3 runs 17 residues. Trimming took 4 bases from V and 2 from J, leaving 18 bases between them. Germline V gives CDR1 MNHNS, CDR2 SASEGT. As DNA, the CDR3 is TGTGCCAGCAGTGGGGATACGGCCTCCGCGGGCAATCAGCCCCAGCATTTT. Translated: CASSGDTASAGNQPQHF.

The V and J genes are TRBV7-9 and TRBJ2-1, with D possibly being TRBD2 (6 bases). V lost 4 bases to trimming and J lost 3 bases, with 13 bases between them. From germline, CDR1 is SEHNR and CDR2 FQNEAQ (reference sequence). This CDR3 comprises 15 residues. The CDR3 nucleotides read TGTGCCAGCAGCTCTCGACTAGACAACTACAATGAGCAGTTCTTC. Encoded protein: CASSSRLDNYNEQFF.

The table lists this clonotype with many counts. V gene TRBV20-1 combines with J gene TRBJ2-7; D is undetermined. The CDR3 has 15 residues. V lost 1 base and J lost 0, with 13 bases in between. Germline CDR1 reads DFQATT; CDR2 reads SNEGSKA (reference sequence). CDR3 nucleotide sequence: TGCAGTGCTAGAGGCGCCAGGATGAACTCCTACGAGCAGTACTTC. This translates into CSARGARMNSYEQYF.

The DNA for the CDR3 is TGTGCCAGCGGGGTTACCTATAATTCACCCCTCCACTTT. Residues: CASGVTYNSPLHF. The rearrangement links TRBV27 to TRBJ1-6; no definite D call. Germline V gene sequence: CDR1 MNHEY, CDR2 SMNVEV (reference sequence). Between the trimmed V and J ends, which lost 8 bases and 2 bases, there was a span of 7 bases. The CDR3 runs to 13 residues.

The chain couples TRBV20-1 to TRBJ1-6, with TRBD1 as a possible D gene (5 bases). The CDR3 is 16 residues long. Germline lookup yields CDR1 DFQATT and CDR2 SNEGSKA (reference sequence). Trimming removed 3 bases from V and 4 bases from J, with 16 bases in between. The CDR3 DNA reads TGCAGTGCTAGCCTCACCTTGGGGGGGTATAATTCACCCCTCCACTTT. Amino acid sequence: CSASLTLGGYNSPLHF.